These 20 T cell receptor beta chains were all obtained from the same sample, sequenced in a study of vaccination effects on CD4 cells after COVID-19. These TCRs' antigens remain unknown. Assay used: immunoSEQ multiplex PCR; TCRdb lists only in-frame clones, some missing. This table has around 30,000 clones, about 71% appearing once. The culture ran for roughly 10 days before CD4+ T cells were isolated. The source material was CD4+ T cells from PBMCs cultured without peptide, sampled before COVID-19 vaccination. Every receptor here comes from a human donor who received a COVID-19 vaccine.

Regarding this clone: Other DNA sequences of this sample code for an identical CDR3. The rearrangement links TRBV7-8 to TRBJ1-2, with no clear D. This CDR3 is built from 13 residues. With 1 base removed from V and 8 bases from J, the gap between germline ends came to 11 bases. In germline, CDR1 is SGHVS, CDR2 FQNEAQ. CDR3 residues: CASSLVRGEGYTF. The CDR3 region has the DNA TGTGCCAGCAGCTTAGTTCGGGGAGAAGGCTACACCTTC.

V is TRBV7-2 and J is TRBJ2-1, with 11 bases fitting TRBD2. The CDR3 covers 13 residues. Unmatched junction bases numbered 5, after V lost 1 base and J lost 15 bases. The V gene's germline CDR1 is SGHTA and CDR2 FQGNSA. This CDR3 reads CASSLGLLAGGFF. The DNA for the CDR3 is TGTGCCAGCAGCTTAGGCCTCCTAGCGGGGGGGTTCTTC.

The chain joins TRBV9 to TRBJ2-5; D is uncertain. The CDR3 contains 14 residues. Germline assignment: CDR1 SGDLS and CDR2 YYNGEE. V lost 0 bases to trimming and J lost 2 bases, with 8 bases between them. The CDR3 reads CASSVGSVQETQYF. DNA of the CDR3: TGTGCCAGCAGCGTAGGGTCAGTACAAGAGACCCAGTACTTC.

This rearrangement joins TRBV3-1 (or the pseudogene TRBV3-2) to TRBJ1-1; 8 bases are a match to TRBD1. The CDR3 extends over 14 amino acids. CDR1 and CDR2 (germline): LGHDT, YNNKEL (reference sequence). V lost 6 bases and J lost 8; bases outside the gene matches: 11. CDR3 region: CASSQDDRGGEAFF. For the CDR3, the DNA is TGTGCCAGCAGTCAGGACGACAGGGGCGGGGAAGCTTTCTTT.

The CDR3 DNA sequence: TGTGCCACCAGTGATTTAAGGGGGGCTGAGCAGTTCTTC. Translating gives CATSDLRGAEQFF. This chain joins TRBV24-1 and TRBJ2-1; D is tentatively TRBD1 or TRBD2 (6 bases each). The CDR3 sequence is 13 residues long. The germline CDR1 and CDR2 sequences are KGHDR and SFDVKD. V was pared by 1 base and J by 9 bases, with 9 bases between.

A single count supports this clone. CDR3 DNA sequence: TGTGCCTGGAATGAAAATCAGGGGGCGGTCACTGAAGCTTTCTTT. Translation: CAWNENQGAVTEAFF. The gene calls are TRBV30 and TRBJ1-1; 8 nucleotides agree with TRBD1. The germline CDR1 and CDR2 sequences are GTSNPN and SVGIG (reference sequence). The CDR3 has 15 residues. J lost 4 bases, V lost 4 bases, and 11 bases had no gene match.

This clone was picked up one time. The V gene is TRBV6-1, the J gene TRBJ2-3; no firm D call. Trimming removed 2 bases at V and 1 base at J, with 4 bases between. This CDR3 is 13 amino acids long. Germline V lookup: CDR1 MNHNS, CDR2 SASEGT. The CDR3 is CASSETRTDTQYF. Written as DNA, the CDR3 is TGTGCCAGCAGTGAAACCCGCACAGATACGCAGTATTTT.

The chain is built from TRBV7-7 and TRBJ2-5, with TRBD1 matching over 11 bases. CDR1 SSHAT and CDR2 FNYEAQ come from the germline V gene (reference sequence). The CDR3 sequence is 14 residues long. V shed 1 base and J 5 bases; nucleotides not matched to a gene: 0. CDR3 in DNA: TGTGCCAGCAGCTTAGGGACAGGGGGCGAGACCCAGTACTTC. Its translation: CASSLGTGGETQYF.

This clone has a handful of counts. The gene calls are TRBV7-2 and TRBJ2-2, with D uncertain. CDR1 is SGHTA and CDR2 is FQGNSA in the germline V gene. The CDR3 runs to 17 residues. V was cut by 2 bases and J by 6 bases, with 19 bases left in between. CDR3 in DNA: TGTGCCAGCAGCTTAACCGGATCTCTTCAGAGCGCCGGGGAGCTGTTTTTT. It encodes CASSLTGSLQSAGELFF.

The chain carries TRBV21-1 and TRBJ2-7; TRBD2 reflects the table's D call only, with no check against the DNA. TRBV21-1 is an annotated pseudogene. The CDR3 length is 11 residues. This chain's CDR3 is CASHCRYEQYF. The CDR3 DNA reads TGTGCCAGCCACTGTCGCTACGAGCAGTACTTC.

The rearrangement uses TRBV14 and TRBJ2-3, with D possibly matching TRBD1 (6 bases). Trimming stripped 4 bases from V and 3 bases from J, with 17 bases between. Germline V gene lookup returns CDR1 SGHDN and CDR2 FVKESK. The CDR3 runs 16 residues. CDR3 protein: CASSRQGKIRTDTQYF. CDR3 nucleotide sequence: TGTGCCAGCAGCCGGCAGGGGAAAATAAGGACAGATACGCAGTATTTT.

The chain recombines TRBV10-3 with TRBJ1-1; D gene ambiguous. CDR3 length: 16 residues. V gave up 5 bases and J gave up 1 base, with 17 bases separating them. In germline, CDR1 is ENHRY, CDR2 SYGVKD. The CDR3 DNA is TGTGCCATCAGTCCGACTTCTAGGACCTCGAACACTGAAGCTTTCTTT. Translated: CAISPTSRTSNTEAFF.

The chain combines TRBV29-1 with TRBJ1-2, with D possibly being TRBD1 (5 bases). The CDR3 covers 10 residues. The germline V and J ends were trimmed by 5 bases and 7 bases, with 8 bases remaining between them. Germline V gene sequence: CDR1 SQVTM, CDR2 ANQGSEA. The CDR3, as DNA: TGCAGCGTTAAGGGGCCTGGCTACACCTTC. This encodes CSVKGPGYTF.

The J gene is TRBJ1-5, the V gene TRBV9; 10 bases match TRBD1. From germline, CDR1 is SGDLS and CDR2 YYNGEE. The CDR3 consists of 16 residues. With V trimmed by 2 bases and J by 0 bases, 2 bases remained unmatched. CDR3: CASSVGTGDSNQPQHF. DNA of the CDR3: TGTGCCAGCAGCGTGGGGACAGGGGATAGCAATCAGCCCCAGCATTTT.

This clone was seen a few times. This chain links TRBV11-1 with TRBJ2-2; 10 bases are a match to TRBD2. The V gene's germline CDR1 is SGHAT and CDR2 FQDESV (reference sequence). The CDR3 is made up of 16 amino acids. V was pared by 1 base and J by 7 bases, with 6 bases of the junction left unmatched. CDR3 loop: CASSLESSGSIGELFF. As DNA, the CDR3 is TGTGCCAGCAGCTTAGAGTCTAGCGGGAGTATCGGGGAGCTGTTTTTT.

The chain is built from TRBV30 and TRBJ1-5; unclear D gene. Germline lookup yields CDR1 GTSNPN and CDR2 SVGIG (reference sequence). The CDR3 runs 14 residues. The germline V and J ends were trimmed by 0 bases and 7 bases, with 13 bases remaining between them. This CDR3 reads CAWSVSGYGQPQHF. The CDR3 DNA reads TGTGCCTGGAGTGTGTCAGGATATGGCCAGCCCCAGCATTTT.

The chain has TRBV25-1 and TRBJ2-3, with 13 nucleotides matching TRBD2. Germline values: CDR1 MGHDK, CDR2 SYGVNS. The trim removed 3 bases at V and 0 bases at J, leaving 6 bases unmatched. The CDR3 covers 18 residues. CDR3 nucleotide sequence: TGTGCCAGCAGTGACGGGGGACTAGCGGGGCTTAGCACAGATACGCAGTATTTT. It translates to CASSDGGLAGLSTDTQYF.

J is TRBJ2-6 and V is TRBV2; maybe TRBD2 (5 bases). The CDR3 is 13 amino acids. The ends were cut back, 8 bases at V and 1 base at J, with 6 bases in the middle. From germline, CDR1 is SNHLY and CDR2 FYNNEI. The CDR3 DNA is TGTGCCAGCGCGGGTTCTGGGGCCAACGTCCTGACTTTC. It specifies CASAGSGANVLTF.

This clone was picked up one time. The rearrangement uses TRBV2 and TRBJ2-7; TRBD1 matches at 10 bases. Germline trimming cut 4 bases from V and 7 bases from J; bases unmatched to any gene: 10. This CDR3 has 15 residues. The germline V gene has CDR1 SNHLY and CDR2 FYNNEI. CDR3 sequence (DNA): TGTGCCAGCAGTGTACCGGGACAGGGGAAGGGAGAGCAGTACTTC. Translating gives CASSVPGQGKGEQYF.

The genes are TRBV7-5 and TRBJ1-5. TRBV7-5 is shown as a pseudogene. The CDR3 is made up of 21 amino acids. CDR3 sequence reads: CVRSLVFIGHQAGFSNQPQHF. CDR3 in DNA: TGTGTCAGAAGCTTAGTCTTTATAGGGCACCAGGCTGGTTTTAGCAATCAGCCCCAGCATTTT.